This is a list of T cell receptor beta chains from one sample in a study of beta chain features in type 1 diabetes. Here immunoSEQ multiplex PCR was the method, and the copy in TCRdb shows in-frame clones only, minus some. The data hold about 290,000 clones, with about 7.8% observed a single time. The sequenced material came from central memory CD4+ T cells from blood. Source of these receptors: a young woman in good health. The CDR3 runs from the conserved cysteine through the conserved F or W. The D gene is left open where the match is weak. Clone size is given for some rows only: seen once, a few or many times, or a class if the clone is expanded.

j_gene | d_gene | v_gene | abundance | CDR3aa | CDR3nt
TRBJ2-6 | - | TRBV7-2 | many | CASSLRGRPNSGANVLTF | TGTGCCAGCAGCTTACGTGGCAGGCCGAACTCTGGGGCCAACGTCCTGACTTTC
TRBJ2-7 | - | TRBV27 | few | CASSFKGFYEQYF | TGTGCCAGCAGTTTTAAAGGGTTCTACGAGCAGTACTTC
TRBJ2-5 | TRBD2 | TRBV5-1 | - | CASRHVVSGQETQYF | TGCGCCAGCAGACACGTGGTTAGCGGGCAAGAGACCCAGTACTTC
TRBJ2-7 | - | TRBV29-1 | few | CSVFDRQDTYEQYF | TGCAGCGTTTTCGATCGACAGGATACCTACGAGCAGTACTTC
TRBJ2-1 | - | TRBV4-3 | - | CASSHLSYNEQFF | TGCGCCAGCAGCCACCTCTCCTACAATGAGCAGTTCTTC
TRBJ2-3 | - | TRBV7-8 | few | CASGTSDTQYF | TGTGCCAGCGGAACTAGCGATACGCAGTATTTT
TRBJ2-3 | - | TRBV7-9 | few | CASSLGGDPTNTQYF | TGTGCCAGCAGCTTAGGAGGCGACCCGACCAATACGCAGTATTTT
TRBJ1-3 | - | TRBV7-9 | - | CASSVDRSTAGNTIYF | TGTGCCAGCAGCGTTGACAGGTCGACGGCCGGAAACACCATATATTTT
TRBJ1-1 | - | TRBV5-6 | - | CASSFRVFEAFF | TGTGCCAGCAGCTTTCGGGTTTTTGAAGCTTTCTTT
TRBJ2-3 | - | TRBV4-2 | few | CASSLEGRVGTQYF | TGTGCCAGCAGCTTGGAGGGAAGGGTCGGTACGCAGTATTTT
TRBJ1-2 | - | TRBV6-5 | few | CASRTNPAVGYTF | TGTGCCAGCAGGACGAACCCAGCAGTTGGCTACACCTTC
TRBJ2-3 | TRBD1 | TRBV19 | many | CASSIAPGQGAGTQYF | TGTGCCAGTAGTATAGCCCCGGGACAGGGGGCTGGTACGCAGTATTTT
TRBJ2-3 | - | TRBV9 | - | CASSGRTRGRGDTQYF | TGTGCCAGCAGCGGGAGGACGCGGGGGCGCGGCGATACGCAGTATTTT
TRBJ2-1 | TRBD2 | TRBV12-5 | many | CASGSSGGLNEQFF | TGTGCTAGTGGTTCCTCGGGGGGACTGAATGAGCAGTTCTTC
TRBJ1-2 | - | TRBV30 | few | CAWSVSGRWYGYTF | TGTGCCTGGAGTGTATCGGGACGGTGGTATGGCTACACCTTC
TRBJ1-3 | - | TRBV18 | few | CASSPERIGNTIYF | TGTGCCAGCTCACCGGAGAGAATCGGAAACACCATATATTTT
TRBJ2-7 | - | TRBV2 | few | CASSSYRDGEQYF | TGTGCCAGCAGTTCTTACAGGGACGGCGAGCAGTACTTC
TRBJ1-2 | - | TRBV6-5 | - | CASSDGGGYTF | TGTGCCAGCAGCGATGGGGGAGGCTACACCTTC
TRBJ2-5 | - | TRBV7-6 | - | CASSLGVTQETQYF | TGTGCCAGCAGCTTAGGAGTAACGCAAGAGACCCAGTACTTC
TRBJ1-5 | - | TRBV4-1 | - | CASSQGDQPQHF | TGCGCCAGCAGCCAGGGGGATCAGCCCCAGCATTTT